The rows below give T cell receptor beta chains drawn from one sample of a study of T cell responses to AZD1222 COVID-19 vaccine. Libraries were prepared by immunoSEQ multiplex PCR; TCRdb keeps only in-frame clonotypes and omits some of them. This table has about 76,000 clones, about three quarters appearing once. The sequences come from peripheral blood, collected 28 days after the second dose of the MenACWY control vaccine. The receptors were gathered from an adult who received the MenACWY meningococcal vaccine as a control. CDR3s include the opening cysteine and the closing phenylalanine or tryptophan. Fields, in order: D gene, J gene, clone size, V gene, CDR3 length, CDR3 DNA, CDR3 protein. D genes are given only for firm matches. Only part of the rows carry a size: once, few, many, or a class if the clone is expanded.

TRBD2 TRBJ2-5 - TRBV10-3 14 TGTGCCATCTCCTGGGCGGGAGAGCGGGAGACCCAGTACTTC CAISWAGERETQYF
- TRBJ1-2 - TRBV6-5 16 TGTGCCAGCAGTTACGAACCCCGGACACCTGGCTATGGCTACACCTTC CASSYEPRTPGYGYTF
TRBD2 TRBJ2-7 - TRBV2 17 TGTGCCAGCAGTGAGTCAAGTAGTAGACTAGCGGGTTACGAGCAGTACTTC CASSESSSRLAGYEQYF
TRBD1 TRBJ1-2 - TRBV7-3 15 TGTGCCAGCAGCCCCGATACAGGGGGCGCCTATGGCTACACCTTC CASSPDTGGAYGYTF
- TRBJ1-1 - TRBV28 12 TGTGCCAGCAGCTTCCAGGGCACTGAAGCTTTCTTT CASSFQGTEAFF
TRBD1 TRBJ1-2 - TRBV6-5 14 TGTGCCAGCGTATCGGGACAGGGACCCTATGGCTACACCTTC CASVSGQGPYGYTF
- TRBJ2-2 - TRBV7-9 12 TGTGCCAGCACCCCGAACACCGGGGAGCTGTTTTTT CASTPNTGELFF
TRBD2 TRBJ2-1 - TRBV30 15 TGTGCCTGGAGTGGTAGCGGGTACTCCTACAATGAGCAGTTCTTC CAWSGSGYSYNEQFF
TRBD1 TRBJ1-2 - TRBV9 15 TGTGCCAGCAGCACACGGGACAGCGTATCCTATGGCTACACCTTC CASSTRDSVSYGYTF
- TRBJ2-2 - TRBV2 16 TGTGCCATAAAGACCGAGGGGTCTGGTGTTAACCGGGAGCTGTTTTTT CAIKTEGSGVNRELFF
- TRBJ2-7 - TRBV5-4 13 TGTGCCAGCAGCTTGAGGGGCTTGAGGGAGCAGTACTTC CASSLRGLREQYF
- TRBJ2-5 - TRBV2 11 TGTGCCAGCGTCAGATGGGAGACCCAGTACTTC CASVRWETQYF
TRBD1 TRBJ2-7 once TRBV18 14 TGTGCCAGCTCACCGCCGGGACAGGTCTACGAGCAGTACTTC CASSPPGQVYEQYF
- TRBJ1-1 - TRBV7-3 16 TGTGCCAGCAGCTTAGAGGGGGGGCTTGTCCCTCTTGAAGCTTTCTTT CASSLEGGLVPLEAFF
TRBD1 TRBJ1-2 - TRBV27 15 TGTGCCAGCAACCCTGGGACAGGGAGGAACTATGGCTACACCTTC CASNPGTGRNYGYTF
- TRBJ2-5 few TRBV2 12 TGTGCCAGCAAGGAGGGGAAGGAGACCCAGTACTTC CASKEGKETQYF
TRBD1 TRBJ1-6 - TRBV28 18 TGTGCCAGCAGTATCCCCGGGACAGGGGCGTGGTATAATTCACCCCTCCACTTT CASSIPGTGAWYNSPLHF
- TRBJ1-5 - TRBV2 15 TGTGCCAGCAGAAGGACAGCTTATAGCAATCAGCCCCAGCATTTT CASRRTAYSNQPQHF
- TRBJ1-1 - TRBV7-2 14 TGTGCCAGCAGCTTTATCGGGGTCGGGACTGAAGCTTTCTTT CASSFIGVGTEAFF
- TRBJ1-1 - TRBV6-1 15 TGTGCCAGCAGTGAATCGAACACCCCGAACACTGAAGCTTTCTTT CASSESNTPNTEAFF
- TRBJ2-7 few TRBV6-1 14 TGTGCCAGCAGTGAAACGGGTAGGGACGTCCAGCAGTACTTC CASSETGRDVQQYF
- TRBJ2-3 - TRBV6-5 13 TGTGCCAGCAGTAGGGGACCGTCAACTATGCAGTATTTT CASSRGPSTMQYF
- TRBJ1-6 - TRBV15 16 TGTGCCACCAGCAGGGATATTAGCTCCTATAATTCACCCCTCCACTTT CATSRDISSYNSPLHF
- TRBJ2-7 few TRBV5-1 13 TGCGCCAGCAGCCCCGGACCCGAAGGCGAGCAGTACTTC CASSPGPEGEQYF
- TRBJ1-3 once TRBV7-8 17 TGTGCCAGCAGCTTAAACAGTCCGACAAGCTCTGGAAACACCATATATTTT CASSLNSPTSSGNTIYF
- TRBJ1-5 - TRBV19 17 TGTGCCAGTAGTATAGGGCCCCGAGCAGGGATTAATCAGCCCCAGCATTTT CASSIGPRAGINQPQHF
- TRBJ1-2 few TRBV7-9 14 TGTGCCAGCAGCCCAGGGAACTCAGGGTATGGCTACACCTTC CASSPGNSGYGYTF
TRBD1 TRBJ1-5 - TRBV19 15 TGTGCCAGTAGTATGCAGGGGGCGGGCAATCAGCCCCAGCATTTT CASSMQGAGNQPQHF
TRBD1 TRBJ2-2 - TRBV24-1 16 TGTGCCACCAGTGATTCCGGACAGGGTTGGACCGGGGAGCTGTTTTTT CATSDSGQGWTGELFF
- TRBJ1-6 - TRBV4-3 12 TGCGCCAGCAGCCAAGAGGGGTCACCCCTCCACTTT CASSQEGSPLHF
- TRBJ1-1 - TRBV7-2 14 TGTGCCAGCAGCTCACGGGGCGAGGACACTGAAGCTTTCTTT CASSSRGEDTEAFF
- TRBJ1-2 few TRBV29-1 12 TGCAGCGTTGAATGGGGGACGGGCGGCTACACCTTC CSVEWGTGGYTF
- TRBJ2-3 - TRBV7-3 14 TGTGCCAGCAGCTTACAAGGGGGCACAGATACGCAGTATTTT CASSLQGGTDTQYF
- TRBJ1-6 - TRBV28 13 TGTGCCAGCAGTCTTTCCCCCTATGTACCCCTCCACTTT CASSLSPYVPLHF
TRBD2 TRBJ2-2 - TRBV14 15 TGTGCCAGCAGCCAAGCGGGGGGGAACACCGGGGAGCTGTTTTTT CASSQAGGNTGELFF
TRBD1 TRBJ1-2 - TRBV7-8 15 TGTGCCAGCAGCCCACGACAGGGACCGAGCTATGGCTACACCTTC CASSPRQGPSYGYTF
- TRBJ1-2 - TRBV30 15 TGTGCCTGGAGTGCATCGGACAGCTTCATTTATGGCTACACCTTC CAWSASDSFIYGYTF
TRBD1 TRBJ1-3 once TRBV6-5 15 TGTGCCAGCAGTAGACAGGGGAGCTCTGGAAACACCATATATTTT CASSRQGSSGNTIYF
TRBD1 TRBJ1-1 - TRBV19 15 TGTGCCAGTAGTAGGGCAGGGGGCCAGTACACTGAAGCTTTCTTT CASSRAGGQYTEAFF
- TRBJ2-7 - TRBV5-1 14 TGCGCCAGCAGCCGCGGCGGGACGCCGGGGGAGCAGTACTTC CASSRGGTPGEQYF
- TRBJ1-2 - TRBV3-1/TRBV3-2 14 TGTGCCAGCAGCCAAGTTGAAGGGCCTAGGGGCTACACCTTC CASSQVEGPRGYTF
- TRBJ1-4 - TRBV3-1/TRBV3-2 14 TGTGCCAGCAGCCAAGGTAGGGCGTCGGGAAAACTGTTTTTT CASSQGRASGKLFF
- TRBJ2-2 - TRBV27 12 TGTGCCAGCAGTTCCTCCGGGACAGAGCTGTTTTTT CASSSSGTELFF
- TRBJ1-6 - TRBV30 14 TGTGCCTGGAGTACGGTAGGGGCTCGGTCACCCCTCCACTTT CAWSTVGARSPLHF
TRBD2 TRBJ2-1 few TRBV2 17 TGTGCCAGCAGTTATTCTCCCACTAGCGGTGTCTACAATGAGCAGTTCTTC CASSYSPTSGVYNEQFF
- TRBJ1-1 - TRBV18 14 TGTGCCAGCTCACCATTAGCTTCGGACTTAGGCGCTTTCTTT CASSPLASDLGAFF
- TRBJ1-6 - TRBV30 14 TGTGCCTCGCGTCGCAGCTCCTATAATTCACCCCTCCACTTT CASRRSSYNSPLHF
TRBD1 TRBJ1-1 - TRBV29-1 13 TGCAGCGTGACGACAGGGCTTGGCACTGAAGCTTTCTTT CSVTTGLGTEAFF
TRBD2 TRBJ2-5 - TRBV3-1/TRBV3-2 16 TGTGCCAGCAGCCCCTTAGCGGGAGGGCCCGAAGAGACCCAGTACTTC CASSPLAGGPEETQYF
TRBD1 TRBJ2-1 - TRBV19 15 TGTGCCAGTAGTGATCGGGACAGACTATACAATGAGCAGTTCTTC CASSDRDRLYNEQFF
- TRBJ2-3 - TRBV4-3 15 TGCGCCAGCAGCCCATTCGGGGGTTACACAGATACGCAGTATTTT CASSPFGGYTDTQYF
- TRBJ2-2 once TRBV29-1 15 TGCAGCGTTGGTGGACCCCCTGGGAACACCGGGGAGCTGTTTTTT CSVGGPPGNTGELFF
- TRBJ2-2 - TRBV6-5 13 TGTGCCTCCGGGTGGAGTAACACCGGGGAGCTGTTTTTT CASGWSNTGELFF
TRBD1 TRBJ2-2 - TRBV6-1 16 TGTGCCAGCAGTGAACCAGCCGGGACAGGCACCGGGGAGCTGTTTTTT CASSEPAGTGTGELFF
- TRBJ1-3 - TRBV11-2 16 TGTGCCAGCAGCTCCTTGGGAGGGGCGAGAGGAAACACCATATATTTT CASSSLGGARGNTIYF
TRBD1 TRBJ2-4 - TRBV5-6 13 TGTGCCAGCAGCTCCCCCGGGACAGGACGTAGGGACTTC CASSSPGTGRRDF
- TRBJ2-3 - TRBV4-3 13 TGCGCCAGCGCGAGACAGAGCGCAGATACGCAGTATTTT CASARQSADTQYF
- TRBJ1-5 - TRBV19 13 TGTGCCAGTAGTCAGTCCGATTATCAGCCCCAGCATTTT CASSQSDYQPQHF
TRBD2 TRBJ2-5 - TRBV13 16 TGTGCCAGCAGCTTCACTAGCGGGGGGGCCCAAGAGACCCAGTACTTC CASSFTSGGAQETQYF